What follows is one T cell receptor beta chain and its context. Its specificity is unknown. This sample stems from a study of a mutant IDH1 vaccine in newly diagnosed glioma. Study at large: The start of vaccination came 4-6 weeks after radiotherapy alone, or with temozolomide cycles. Treated patients, averaging about 40 years, were around 60% male and roughly 38% female. Every participant had undergone radiotherapy, temozolomide, or both before, and most underwent both. Whole-study findings and limits: No link was apparently found between pseudoprogression and changes in top peripheral T cell clonotypes.

This table comes from immunoSEQ multiplex PCR, and its TCRdb copy is limited to in-frame clones, with some not included. The data show some 80,000 clones, around 85% seen once. The time point here: week 23, last vaccination. Each dose of the vaccine consisted of 300 ug of mutant IDH1 20-mer peptide, with topical imiquimod. Germline V CDR1 and CDR2: MDHEN, SYDVKM. V gave up 6 bases and J gave up 6 bases; unmatched junction bases: 14. This CDR3 has 16 residues. The specimen comprised PBMCs, sampled from a glioma patient whose treatment included an IDH1 peptide vaccine. The receptor comes from a woman aged 45-60 years with glioma. The chain carries TRBV28 and TRBJ2-1, with 7 bases identical to TRBD1. CDR3 region: CASSAPAFGQANEQFF. CDR3 in DNA: TGTGCCAGCAGCGCCCCCGCCTTTGGACAGGCCAATGAGCAGTTCTTC.